A selection of T cell receptor beta chains follows, all from one sample in a study of T cells after yellow fever vaccination. TCRdb fed the 5' RACE reads into MiXCR, producing one record per CDR3 protein. There are over 85,000 distinct CDR3 sequences in the sample; under 9% occur only once, and approximately 16% lies in the top ten. The source material was CD8+ T cells not binding an NS4B(214-222) dextramer, sorted from PBMCs, sampled roughly 15 days after the first yellow fever vaccination. These receptors all stem from a man in his late teens or twenties who received the YFV17D yellow fever vaccine. Both conserved end residues are part of each CDR3. D genes are given only for firm matches. Some rows mark clone size as missing; the rest say once, few, many or name a class of expanded clone.

clone size: many
D gene: -
V gene: TRBV7-3
J gene: TRBJ2-3
CDR3 protein: CASSPFATDTQYF
CDR3 DNA: TGTGCCAGCAGCCCTTTCGCCACAGATACGCAGTATTTT

clone size: -
D gene: -
V gene: TRBV7-2
J gene: TRBJ2-7
CDR3 protein: CASSLVGLGAGKDEQYF
CDR3 DNA: TGTGCCAGCAGCTTAGTAGGATTAGGTGCAGGGAAGGACGAGCAGTACTTC

clone size: -
D gene: TRBD2
V gene: TRBV3-1
J gene: TRBJ2-3
CDR3 protein: CASSSLGTRGTDTQYF
CDR3 DNA: TGTGCCAGCAGCTCCCTGGGGACTAGGGGGACAGATACGCAGTATTTT

clone size: many
D gene: TRBD1
V gene: TRBV9
J gene: TRBJ2-5
CDR3 protein: CASSVGGQGPQYF
CDR3 DNA: TGTGCCAGCAGCGTAGGGGGACAGGGCCCCCAGTACTTC

clone size: -
D gene: -
V gene: TRBV5-1
J gene: TRBJ1-2
CDR3 protein: CASSHGSDGYTF
CDR3 DNA: TGCGCCAGCTCACACGGATCTGATGGCTACACCTTC

clone size: -
D gene: TRBD1
V gene: TRBV3-1
J gene: TRBJ2-7
CDR3 protein: CASSQRGHEQYF
CDR3 DNA: TGTGCCAGCAGCCAAAGGGGGCACGAGCAGTACTTC

clone size: few
D gene: -
V gene: TRBV7-9
J gene: TRBJ2-2
CDR3 protein: CASSPEGGSNTGELFF
CDR3 DNA: TGTGCCAGCAGCCCAGAGGGGGGATCGAACACCGGGGAGCTGTTTTTT

clone size: many
D gene: -
V gene: TRBV14
J gene: TRBJ1-5
CDR3 protein: CASSQDRNQPQHF
CDR3 DNA: TGTGCCAGCAGCCAAGACAGGAATCAGCCCCAGCATTTT

clone size: many
D gene: -
V gene: TRBV4-1
J gene: TRBJ1-5
CDR3 protein: CASSQRHVSNQPQHF
CDR3 DNA: TGCGCCAGCAGCCAGAGACACGTTAGCAATCAGCCCCAGCATTTT

clone size: -
D gene: -
V gene: TRBV9
J gene: TRBJ1-3
CDR3 protein: CASSPRPNGGTPRNTIYF
CDR3 DNA: TGTGCCAGCAGCCCTAGACCCAACGGGGGTACGCCTAGAAACACCATATATTTT

clone size: few
D gene: -
V gene: TRBV7-2
J gene: TRBJ1-5
CDR3 protein: CASSLWGPDQPQHF
CDR3 DNA: TGTGCCAGCAGCTTATGGGGACCCGATCAGCCCCAGCATTTT

clone size: -
D gene: -
V gene: TRBV7-9
J gene: TRBJ1-5
CDR3 protein: CASSLGDQPQHF
CDR3 DNA: TGTGCCAGCAGCCTCGGAGACCAGCCCCAGCATTTT

clone size: -
D gene: -
V gene: TRBV6-1
J gene: TRBJ1-1
CDR3 protein: CASSEAIRGMNTEAFF
CDR3 DNA: TGTGCCAGCAGTGAAGCGATCAGGGGCATGAACACTGAAGCTTTCTTT

clone size: few
D gene: TRBD1
V gene: TRBV29-1
J gene: TRBJ2-3
CDR3 protein: CSVEEQGKDTQYF
CDR3 DNA: TGCAGCGTTGAAGAACAGGGGAAAGATACGCAGTATTTT